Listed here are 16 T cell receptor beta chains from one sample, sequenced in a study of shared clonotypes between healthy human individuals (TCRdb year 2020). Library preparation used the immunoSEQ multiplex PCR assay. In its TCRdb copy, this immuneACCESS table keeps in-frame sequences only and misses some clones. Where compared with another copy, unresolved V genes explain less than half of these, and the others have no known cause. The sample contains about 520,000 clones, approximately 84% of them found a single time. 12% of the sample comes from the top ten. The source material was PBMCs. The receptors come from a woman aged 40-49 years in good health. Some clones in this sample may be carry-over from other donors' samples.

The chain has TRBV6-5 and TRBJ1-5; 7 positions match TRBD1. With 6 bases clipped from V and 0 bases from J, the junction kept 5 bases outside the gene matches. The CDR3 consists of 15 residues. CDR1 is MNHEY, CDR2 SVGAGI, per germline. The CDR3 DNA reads TGTGCCAGCAGGCCTACAGGGGATAGCAATCAGCCCCAGCATTTT. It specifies CASRPTGDSNQPQHF.

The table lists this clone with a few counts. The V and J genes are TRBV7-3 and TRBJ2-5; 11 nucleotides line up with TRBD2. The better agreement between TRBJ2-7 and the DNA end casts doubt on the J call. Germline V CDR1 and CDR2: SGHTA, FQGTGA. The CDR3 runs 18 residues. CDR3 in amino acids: CASSLTSSGRSSPYEQYF. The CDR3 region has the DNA TGTGCCAGCAGCTTAACCTCTAGCGGGAGGAGTAGCCCCTACGAGCAGTACTTC.

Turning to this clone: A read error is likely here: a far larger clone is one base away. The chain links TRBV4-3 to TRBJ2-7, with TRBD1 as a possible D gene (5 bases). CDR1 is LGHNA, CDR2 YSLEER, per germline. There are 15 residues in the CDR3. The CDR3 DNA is TGCACCAGCAGCCAAGATACCCAGGGCCCCTACGAGCAGTACTTC. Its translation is CTSSQDTQGPYEQYF.

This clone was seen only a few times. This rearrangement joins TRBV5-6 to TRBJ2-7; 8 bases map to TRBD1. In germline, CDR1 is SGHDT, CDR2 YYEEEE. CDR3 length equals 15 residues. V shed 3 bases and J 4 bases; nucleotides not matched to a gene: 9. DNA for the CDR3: TGTGCCAGCAGCTCCACCGGGACAGGAGATTACGAGCAGTACTTC. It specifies CASSSTGTGDYEQYF.

The CDR3 nucleotides are TGTGCCAGCAGCGAGGGGACCGAGGGAGAGCAGTACTTC. Its translation is CASSEGTEGEQYF. The J gene is TRBJ2-7, the V gene TRBV9; the D gene could be TRBD1 or TRBD2 (5 bases each). Looked up from germline, CDR1 is SGDLS and CDR2 is YYNGEE. The CDR3 is 13 residues long. V shed 3 bases and J shed 7 bases, with 14 bases lying between them.

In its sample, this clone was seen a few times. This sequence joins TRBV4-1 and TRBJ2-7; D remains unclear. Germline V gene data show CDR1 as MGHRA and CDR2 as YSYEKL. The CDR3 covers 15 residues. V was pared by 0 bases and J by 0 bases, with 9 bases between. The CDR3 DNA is TGCGCCAGCAGCCAAGAAGGCAGTAACTCCTACGAGCAGTACTTC. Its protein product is CASSQEGSNSYEQYF.

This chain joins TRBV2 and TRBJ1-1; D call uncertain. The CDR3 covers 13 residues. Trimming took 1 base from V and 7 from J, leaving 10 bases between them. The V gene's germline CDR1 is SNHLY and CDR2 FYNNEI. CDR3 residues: CASSEGGAFEAFF. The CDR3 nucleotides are TGTGCCAGCAGTGAAGGGGGAGCGTTTGAAGCTTTCTTT. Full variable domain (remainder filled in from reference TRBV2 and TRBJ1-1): EPEVTQTPSHQVTQMGQEVILRCVPISNHLYFYWYRQILGQKVEFLVSFYNNEISEKSEIFDDQFSVERPDGSNFTLKIRSTKLEDSAMYFCASSEGGAFEAFFGQGTRLTVV.

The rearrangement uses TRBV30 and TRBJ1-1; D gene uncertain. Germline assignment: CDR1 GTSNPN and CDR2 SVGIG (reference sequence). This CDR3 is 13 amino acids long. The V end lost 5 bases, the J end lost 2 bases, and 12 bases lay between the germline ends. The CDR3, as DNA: TGTGCCTGGGATCGGCTGGGTAACACTGAAGCTTTCTTT. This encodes CAWDRLGNTEAFF.

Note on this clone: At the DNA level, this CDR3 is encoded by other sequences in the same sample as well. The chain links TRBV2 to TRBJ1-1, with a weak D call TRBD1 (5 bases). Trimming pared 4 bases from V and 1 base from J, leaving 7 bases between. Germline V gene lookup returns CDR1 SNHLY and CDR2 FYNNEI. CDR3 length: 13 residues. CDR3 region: CASSGDRNTEAFF. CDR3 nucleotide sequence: TGTGCCAGCAGTGGAGACAGGAACACTGAAGCTTTCTTT.

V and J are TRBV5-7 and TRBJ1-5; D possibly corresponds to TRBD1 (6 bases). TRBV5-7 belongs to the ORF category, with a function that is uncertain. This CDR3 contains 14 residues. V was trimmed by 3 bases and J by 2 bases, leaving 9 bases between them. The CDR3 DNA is TGTGCCAGCAGCTCTGACAGGTGCAATCAGCCCCAGCATTTT. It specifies CASSSDRCNQPQHF.

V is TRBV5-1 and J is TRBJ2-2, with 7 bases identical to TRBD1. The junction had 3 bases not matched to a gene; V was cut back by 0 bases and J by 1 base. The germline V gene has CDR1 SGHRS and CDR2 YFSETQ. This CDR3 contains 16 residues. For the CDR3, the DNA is TGCGCCAGCAGCTTGGCCGCAGGGGGGAACACCGGGGAGCTGTTTTTT. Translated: CASSLAAGGNTGELFF. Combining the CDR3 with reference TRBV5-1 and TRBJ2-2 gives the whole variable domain KAGVTQTPRYLIKTRGQQVTLSCSPISGHRSVSWYQQTPGQGLQFLFEYFSETQRNKGNFPGRFSGRQFSNSRSEMNVSTLELGDSALYLCASSLAAGGNTGELFFGEGSRLTVL.

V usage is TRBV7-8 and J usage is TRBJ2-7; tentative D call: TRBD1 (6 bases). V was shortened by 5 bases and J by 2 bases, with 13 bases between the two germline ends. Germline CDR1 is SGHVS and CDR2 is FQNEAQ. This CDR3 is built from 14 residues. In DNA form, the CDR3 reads TGTGCCAGCAGCCCCCGGGACAACACCTACGAGCAGTACTTC. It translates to CASSPRDNTYEQYF.

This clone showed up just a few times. The CDR3 coding sequence is TGTGCCAGCAGCTTAGAAAGGACAGGGACCTATGGCTACACCTTC. This sequence encodes CASSLERTGTYGYTF. This sequence joins TRBV7-9 and TRBJ1-2; 8 nucleotides agree with TRBD1. CDR3 length: 15 amino acids. Germline V gives CDR1 SEHNR, CDR2 FQNEAQ (reference sequence). With 1 base clipped from V and 4 bases from J, the junction kept 5 bases outside the gene matches.

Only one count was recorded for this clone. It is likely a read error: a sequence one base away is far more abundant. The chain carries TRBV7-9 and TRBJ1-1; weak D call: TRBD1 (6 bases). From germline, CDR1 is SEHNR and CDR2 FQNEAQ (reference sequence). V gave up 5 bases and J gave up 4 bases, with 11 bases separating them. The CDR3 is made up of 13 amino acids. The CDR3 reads CASSGQCTTEAFF. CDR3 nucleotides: TGTGCCAGCAGCGGACAGTGTACCACTGAAGCTTTCTTT.

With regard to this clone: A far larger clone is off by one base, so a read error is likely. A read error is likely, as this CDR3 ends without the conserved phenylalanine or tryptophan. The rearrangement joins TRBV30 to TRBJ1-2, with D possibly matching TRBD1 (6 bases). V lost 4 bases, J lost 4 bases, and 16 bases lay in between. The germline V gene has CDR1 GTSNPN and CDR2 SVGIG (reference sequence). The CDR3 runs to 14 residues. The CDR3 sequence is CAWTPSETGYGYTL. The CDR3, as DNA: TGTGCCTGGACCCCCTCTGAGACAGGCTATGGCTACACCTTA.

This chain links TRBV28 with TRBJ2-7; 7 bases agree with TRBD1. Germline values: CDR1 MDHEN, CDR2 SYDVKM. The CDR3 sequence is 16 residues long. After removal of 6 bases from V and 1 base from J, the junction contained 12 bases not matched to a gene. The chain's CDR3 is CASRPLTGIFSYEQYF. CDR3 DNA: TGTGCCAGCAGACCCTTGACAGGGATATTTTCCTACGAGCAGTACTTC.